This T cell receptor (beta chain) originates from a study of blood T cell repertoires in COVID-19. As handled by the study authors: Reference gene primers were amplified, and this amplification served to estimate nucleated cell counts. Profiling relied on immunoSEQ multiplex PCR, and the TCRdb table lists in-frame clones only, not all of them. The DNA gave D and trimming, while V, J and clone size come from that table. The sample lists some 90,000 clones, about 70% seen once, with under 30% in the top ten. Per the germline V gene, CDR1 is SGHAT and CDR2 is FQNNGV. This CDR3 is 16 amino acids long. The ends were cut back, 4 bases at V and 1 base at J, with 15 bases in the middle.

The sequencing sample was made of peripheral blood. This sequence originates from an older woman in a cohort sampled during active or convalescent COVID-19. The J gene is TRBJ2-3, the V gene TRBV11-2; tentatively, D is TRBD2 (6 bases). The CDR3 loop is CASSSVVRGRTDTQYF. Written as DNA, the CDR3 is TGTGCCAGCAGCTCCGTAGTGCGGGGACGCACAGATACGCAGTATTTT. The variable domain in full, with the rest retrieved from reference TRBV11-2 and TRBJ2-3, is EAGVAQSPRYKIIEKRQSVAFWCNPISGHATLYWYQQILGQGPKLLIQFQNNGVVDDSQLPKDRFSAERLKGVDSTLKIQPAKLEDSAVYLCASSSVVRGRTDTQYFGPGTRLTVL.